This T cell receptor beta chain was recovered during a study of T cells in Graves' hyperthyroidism and ophthalmopathy. This clonotype was recorded many times. Across 18 months, stable Graves' hyperthyroidism was marked by no progression to ophthalmopathy. Exclusion criteria comprised uncontrolled infection, other autoimmune disease, pregnancy or lactation. Germline assignment: CDR1 LNHDA and CDR2 SQIVND (reference sequence). The V gene lost 6 bases and the J gene lost 8 bases, with 19 bases spanning the gap. The CDR3 runs to 14 residues. Amplification of TCR beta CDR3 regions used RNA as the template. The HTBI primer set was used in a first-round RT-PCR of the TCR CDR3. TCRdb reanalysed the multiplex PCR reads using MiXCR and keeps one entry per CDR3 protein. The sample lists roughly 700,000 distinct CDR3 sequences, approximately 36% occurring once.

Sequencing was performed on blood. The chain combines TRBV19 with TRBJ1-2, with a possible D match to TRBD1 (6 bases). The source of this sequence is a woman in her 40s with Graves' hyperthyroidism. The DNA for the CDR3 is TGTGCCAGTAGGCTGGACAGAACAACGAGGGGCTACACCTTC. Protein product: CASRLDRTTRGYTF. Full variable domain (rest looked up from reference TRBV19 and TRBJ1-2): DGGITQSPKYLFRKEGQNVTLSCEQNLNHDAMYWYRQDPGQGLRLIYYSQIVNDFQKGDIAEGYSVSREKKESFPLTVTSAQKNPTAFYLCASRLDRTTRGYTFGSGTRLTVV.